A single T cell receptor beta chain is shown here with its context. The antigen is not known. The sample is drawn from a study of naive and memory T cell subsets. V was shortened by 0 bases and J by 6 bases, with 21 bases between the two germline ends. Germline CDR1 is SGHDN and CDR2 is FVKESK. The CDR3 has 17 amino acids. Regarding the study as a whole: Naive and memory subsets had different power law exponents for TCR abundance. Diversity fell and Gini index rose from naive through CM, EM, EMRA.

The beta constant-region primer was an equimolar mix of two oligonucleotides covering TRBC1 and TRBC2. TCRdb ran MiXCR on the UMI-ligation and nested PCR reads and lists one entry per CDR3 protein. The sample includes 81,000 or so distinct CDR3 sequences, 7% to 8% of them seen just once. The rearrangement uses TRBV14 and TRBJ2-7, with D possibly matching TRBD1 (5 bases). The sample was central memory CD4+ T cells from blood. This clonotype was sampled from a human donor in good health. This CDR3 reads CASSQEISPGYSSEQYF. DNA of the CDR3: TGTGCCAGCAGCCAAGAAATATCCCCAGGGTACTCTTCCGAGCAGTACTTC.